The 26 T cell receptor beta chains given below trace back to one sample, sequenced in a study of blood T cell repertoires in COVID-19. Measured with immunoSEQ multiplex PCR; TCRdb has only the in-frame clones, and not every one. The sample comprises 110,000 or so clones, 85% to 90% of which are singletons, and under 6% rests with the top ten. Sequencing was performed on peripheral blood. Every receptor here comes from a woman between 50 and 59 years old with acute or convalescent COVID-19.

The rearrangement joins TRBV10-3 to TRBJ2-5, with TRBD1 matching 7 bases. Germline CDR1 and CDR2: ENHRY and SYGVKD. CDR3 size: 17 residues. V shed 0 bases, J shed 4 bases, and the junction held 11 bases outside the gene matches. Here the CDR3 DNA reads TGTGCCATCAGTGAGTCGAGGGGGCCGCCCGCACGAGAGACCCAGTACTTC. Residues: CAISESRGPPARETQYF.

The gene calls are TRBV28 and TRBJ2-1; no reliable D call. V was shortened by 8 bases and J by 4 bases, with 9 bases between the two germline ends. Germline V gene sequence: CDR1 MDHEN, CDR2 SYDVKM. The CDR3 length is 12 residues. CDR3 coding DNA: TGTGCCAGCTTTGGGCTTTACAATGAGCAGTTCTTC. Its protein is CASFGLYNEQFF.

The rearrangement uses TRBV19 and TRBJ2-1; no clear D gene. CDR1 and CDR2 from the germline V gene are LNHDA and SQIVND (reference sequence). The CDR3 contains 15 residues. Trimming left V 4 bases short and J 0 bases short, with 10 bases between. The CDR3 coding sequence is TGTGCCAGTAGTAGATACTTTAGCTCCTACAATGAGCAGTTCTTC. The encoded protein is CASSRYFSSYNEQFF.

In DNA, the CDR3 is TGTGCCGTCGGGACTAGCGGCTACGAGCAGTACTTC. Protein product: CAVGTSGYEQYF. V and J are TRBV24-1 and TRBJ2-7; TRBD2 matches 11 bases. The V gene end was trimmed by 12 bases and the J gene end by 3 bases; junction bases not matched to a gene: 3. From germline, CDR1 is KGHDR and CDR2 SFDVKD. CDR3 length: 12 residues.

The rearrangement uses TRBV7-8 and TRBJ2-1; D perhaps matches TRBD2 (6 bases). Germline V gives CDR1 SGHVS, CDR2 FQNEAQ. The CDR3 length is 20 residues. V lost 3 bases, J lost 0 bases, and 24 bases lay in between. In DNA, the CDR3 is TGTGCCAGCAGCTTGTACTACCGGGACTTCAAACTTAGCTCCTACAATGAGCAGTTCTTC. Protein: CASSLYYRDFKLSSYNEQFF.

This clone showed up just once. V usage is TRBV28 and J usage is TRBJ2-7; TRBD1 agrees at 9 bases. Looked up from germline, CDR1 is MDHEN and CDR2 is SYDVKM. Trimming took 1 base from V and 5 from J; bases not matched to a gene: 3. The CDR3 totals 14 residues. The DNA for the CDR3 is TGTGCCAGCAGTTTATTACAGGGGGCCAACGAGCAGTACTTC. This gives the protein CASSLLQGANEQYF.

CDR3 sequence reads: CASSQTKTGTSGGQINEQFF. CDR3 bases: TGTGCCAGCAGCCAAACAAAGACCGGGACTAGCGGGGGTCAGATCAATGAGCAGTTCTTC. The rearrangement joins TRBV3-1 (or the pseudogene TRBV3-2) to TRBJ2-1; 14 bases fit TRBD2. Germline V lookup: CDR1 LGHDT, CDR2 YNNKEL (reference sequence). This CDR3 is built from 20 residues. J gave up 6 bases and V 2 bases, and 15 bases lay outside the gene matches.

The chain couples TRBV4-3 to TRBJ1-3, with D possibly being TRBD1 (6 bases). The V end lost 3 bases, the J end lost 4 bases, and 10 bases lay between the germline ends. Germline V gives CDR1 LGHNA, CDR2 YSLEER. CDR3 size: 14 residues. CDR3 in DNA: TGCGCCAGCAGCCAGCAGGGGAACGGAAACACCATATATTTT. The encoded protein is CASSQQGNGNTIYF.

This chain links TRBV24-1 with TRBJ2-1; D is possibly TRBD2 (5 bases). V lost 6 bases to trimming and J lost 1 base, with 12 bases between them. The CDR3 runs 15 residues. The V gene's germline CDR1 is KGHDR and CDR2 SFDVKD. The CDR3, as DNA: TGTGCCACCAGTCCCGGGGAACGGTCCTACAATGAGCAGTTCTTC. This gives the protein CATSPGERSYNEQFF.

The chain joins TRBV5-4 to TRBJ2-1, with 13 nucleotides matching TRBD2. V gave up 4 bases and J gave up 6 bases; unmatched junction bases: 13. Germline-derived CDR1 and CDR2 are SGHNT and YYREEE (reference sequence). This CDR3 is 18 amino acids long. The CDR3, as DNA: TGTGCCAGCAGCCCCACTAGCGGGGGGGCCGGGTGGAGCAATGAGCAGTTCTTC. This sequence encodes CASSPTSGGAGWSNEQFF.

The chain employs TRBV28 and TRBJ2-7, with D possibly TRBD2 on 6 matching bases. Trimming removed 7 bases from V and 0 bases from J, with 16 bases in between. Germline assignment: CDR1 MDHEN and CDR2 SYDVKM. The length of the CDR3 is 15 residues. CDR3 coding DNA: TGTGCCAGCAAGGCGGACTACAGTCCCTCCTACGAGCAGTACTTC. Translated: CASKADYSPSYEQYF.

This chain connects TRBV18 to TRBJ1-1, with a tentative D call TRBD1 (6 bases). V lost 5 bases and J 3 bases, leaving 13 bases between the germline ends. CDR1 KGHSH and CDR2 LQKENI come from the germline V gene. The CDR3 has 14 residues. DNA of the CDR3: TGTGCCAGCTCAGTCACAGGGATCCACACTGAAGCTTTCTTT. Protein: CASSVTGIHTEAFF. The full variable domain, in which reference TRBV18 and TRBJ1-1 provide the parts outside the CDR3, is NAGVMQNPRHLVRRRGQEARLRCSPMKGHSHVYWYRQLPEEGLKFMVYLQKENIIDESGMPKERFSAEFPKEGPSILRIQQVVRGDSAAYFCASSVTGIHTEAFFGQGTRLTVV.

CDR3 sequence reads: CASSLAGRVTGDTQYF. In DNA, the CDR3 is TGCGCCAGCAGCTTGGCCGGTCGAGTTACGGGGGATACGCAGTATTTT. This sequence joins TRBV5-1 and TRBJ2-3; D is possibly TRBD2 (5 bases). Trimming took off 0 bases at V and 6 bases at J, with 17 bases between the two ends. Germline-derived CDR1 and CDR2 are SGHRS and YFSETQ. The CDR3 spans 16 residues.

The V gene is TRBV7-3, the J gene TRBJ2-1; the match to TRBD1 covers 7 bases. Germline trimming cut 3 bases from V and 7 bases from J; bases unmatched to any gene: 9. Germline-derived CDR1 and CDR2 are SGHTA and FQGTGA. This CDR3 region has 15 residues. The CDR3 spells CASSFSGGPRNEQFF. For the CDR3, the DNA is TGTGCCAGCAGCTTCTCAGGGGGTCCTAGGAATGAGCAGTTCTTC.

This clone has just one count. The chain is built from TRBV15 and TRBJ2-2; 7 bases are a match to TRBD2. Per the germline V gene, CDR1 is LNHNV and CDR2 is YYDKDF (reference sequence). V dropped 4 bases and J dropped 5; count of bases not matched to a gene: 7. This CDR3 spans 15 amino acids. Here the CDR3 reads CATSNSGTNTGELFF. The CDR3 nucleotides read TGTGCCACCAGCAACAGTGGGACTAATACCGGGGAGCTGTTTTTT.

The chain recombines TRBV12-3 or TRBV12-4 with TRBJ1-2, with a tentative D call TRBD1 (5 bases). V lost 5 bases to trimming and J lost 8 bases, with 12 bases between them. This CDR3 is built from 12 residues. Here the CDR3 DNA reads TGTGCCAGCAGTCTCCCGGGGGGAGGCTACACCTTC. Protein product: CASSLPGGGYTF.

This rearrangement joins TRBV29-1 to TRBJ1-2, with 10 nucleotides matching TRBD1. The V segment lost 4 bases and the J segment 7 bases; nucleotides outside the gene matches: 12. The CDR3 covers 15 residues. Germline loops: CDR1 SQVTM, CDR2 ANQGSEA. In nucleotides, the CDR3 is TGCAGCGTTGGGTTTGACCGGGACAGGGGTCCTGGCTACACCTTC. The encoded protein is CSVGFDRDRGPGYTF.

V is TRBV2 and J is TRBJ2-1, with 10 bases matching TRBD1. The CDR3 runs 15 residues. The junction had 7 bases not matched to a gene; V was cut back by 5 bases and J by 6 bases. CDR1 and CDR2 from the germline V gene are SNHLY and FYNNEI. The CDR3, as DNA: TGTGCCAGCAGTAGCCGACAGGGGGCCGCCAATGAGCAGTTCTTC. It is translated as CASSSRQGAANEQFF.

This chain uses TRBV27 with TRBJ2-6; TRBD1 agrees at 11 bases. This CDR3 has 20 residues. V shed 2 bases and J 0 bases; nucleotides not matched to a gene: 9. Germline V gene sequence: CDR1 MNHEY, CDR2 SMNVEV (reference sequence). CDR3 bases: TGTGCCAGCAGTTTAAAGGACAGGGGGCTGGACCCCTCTGGGGCCAACGTCCTGACTTTC. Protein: CASSLKDRGLDPSGANVLTF.

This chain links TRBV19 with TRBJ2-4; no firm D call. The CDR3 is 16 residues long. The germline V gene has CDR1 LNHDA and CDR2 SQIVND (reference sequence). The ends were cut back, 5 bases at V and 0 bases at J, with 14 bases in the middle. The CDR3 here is CASSPYTSIAKNIQYF. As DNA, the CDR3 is TGTGCCAGTAGTCCTTACACCTCAATAGCCAAAAACATTCAGTACTTC.

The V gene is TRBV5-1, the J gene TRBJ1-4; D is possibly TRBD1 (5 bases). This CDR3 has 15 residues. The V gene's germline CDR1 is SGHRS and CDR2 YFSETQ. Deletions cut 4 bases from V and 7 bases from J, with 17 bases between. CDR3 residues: CASSLGRGGGEKLFF. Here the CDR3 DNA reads TGCGCCAGCAGCCTTGGCCGGGGGGGAGGTGAAAAACTGTTTTTT.

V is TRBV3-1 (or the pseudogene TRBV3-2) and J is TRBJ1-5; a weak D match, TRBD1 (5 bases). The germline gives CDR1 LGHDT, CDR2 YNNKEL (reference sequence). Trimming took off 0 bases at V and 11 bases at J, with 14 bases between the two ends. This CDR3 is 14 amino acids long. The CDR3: CASSQDSGGRAQHF. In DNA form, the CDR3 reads TGTGCCAGCAGCCAAGATTCGGGCGGCAGGGCCCAGCATTTT.

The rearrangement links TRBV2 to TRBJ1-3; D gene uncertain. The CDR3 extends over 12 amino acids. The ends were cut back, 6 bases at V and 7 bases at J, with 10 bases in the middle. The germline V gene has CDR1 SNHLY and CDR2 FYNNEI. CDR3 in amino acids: CASRTVVNTIYF. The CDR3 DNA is TGTGCCAGCAGGACTGTGGTCAACACCATATATTTT. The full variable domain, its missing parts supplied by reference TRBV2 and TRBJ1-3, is EPEVTQTPSHQVTQMGQEVILRCVPISNHLYFYWYRQILGQKVEFLVSFYNNEISEKSEIFDDQFSVERPDGSNFTLKIRSTKLEDSAMYFCASRTVVNTIYFGEGSWLTVV.

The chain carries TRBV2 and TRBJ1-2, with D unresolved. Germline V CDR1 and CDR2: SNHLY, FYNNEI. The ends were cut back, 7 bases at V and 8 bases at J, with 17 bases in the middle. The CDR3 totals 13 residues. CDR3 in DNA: TGTGCCAGCAATATAGGGAGCAGTGGCGGCTACACCTTC. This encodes CASNIGSSGGYTF.

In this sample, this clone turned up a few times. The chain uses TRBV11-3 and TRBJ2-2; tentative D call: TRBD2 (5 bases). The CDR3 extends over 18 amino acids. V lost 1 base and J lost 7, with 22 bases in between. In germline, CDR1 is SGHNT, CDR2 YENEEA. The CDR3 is CASSLGPSKGSKGGELFF. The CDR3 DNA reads TGTGCCAGCAGCTTAGGACCCTCGAAAGGGAGTAAAGGCGGGGAGCTGTTTTTT.

The CDR3 DNA reads as TGTGCCAGCAGTCGGGGGGCGATCGCAGCTTTCTTT. As protein: CASSRGAIAAFF. V and J are TRBV6-5 and TRBJ1-1; TRBD1 might be the D (6 bases). There are 12 residues in the CDR3. Trimming removed 5 bases at V and 10 bases at J, with 14 bases between. Germline V gene sequence: CDR1 MNHEY, CDR2 SVGAGI.